This T cell receptor (beta chain) stems from a study of blood T cell repertoires in COVID-19. Across the whole study: COVID-19 samples from acute and convalescent phases originated in the United States, Italy and Spain.

Here immunoSEQ multiplex PCR was the method, and the copy in TCRdb shows in-frame clones only, minus some. The sample lists some 300,000 clones; nearly 90% were seen once. This clone was recorded once. Assignment of participants to cohorts was predicated upon participant-reported clinical history. V was trimmed by 3 bases and J by 1 base, leaving 23 bases between them. The CDR3 runs to 18 residues. Germline V gives CDR1 SGHRS, CDR2 YFSETQ. The chain has TRBV5-1 and TRBJ2-7; D perhaps matches TRBD1 (6 bases). The receptor's source is a young woman who had recovered from COVID-19. The sequenced sample consisted of PBMCs or T cells enriched from blood (not recorded which). The CDR3 sequence: CASSSLPPVGGGSYEQYF. The CDR3 nucleotides read TGCGCCAGCAGCTCGCTCCCCCCGGTTGGGGGCGGATCCTACGAGCAGTACTTC.